Below, 19 T cell receptor beta chains from the same sample are listed, as sequenced in a study of T cells in Graves' hyperthyroidism and ophthalmopathy. RNA transcripts were the template for amplifying TCR beta CDR3 regions. The HTBI set primed first-round TCR CDR3 RT-PCR. MiXCR, run by TCRdb on the multiplex PCR reads, gives a single entry per CDR3 protein. The sample yields around 110,000 distinct CDR3 sequences, roughly 15% seen once. Sequencing was performed on blood. All receptors derive from a woman aged 45-60 years with Graves' hyperthyroidism.

This clonotype was counted ten times or more. DNA for the CDR3: TGCGCCAGCAGCTTGGAAGGTAGCGGGAACACCGGGGAGCTGTTTTTT. Translating gives CASSLEGSGNTGELFF. The chain links TRBV5-1 to TRBJ2-2, with D possibly matching TRBD2 (6 bases). CDR3 length: 16 residues. The germline V and J ends were trimmed by 0 bases and 1 base, with 10 bases remaining between them. Germline V gene lookup returns CDR1 SGHRS and CDR2 YFSETQ.

The chain has TRBV6-1 and TRBJ1-1, with D possibly matching TRBD1 (6 bases). The CDR3 has 13 amino acids. The V and J ends lost 5 bases and 8 bases respectively, with 15 bases between them. Germline CDR1 and CDR2: MNHNS and SASEGT. The CDR3 sequence is CASSNAGGAEAFF. The CDR3 nucleotides are TGTGCCAGCAGTAACGCTGGGGGGGCGGAAGCTTTCTTT.

This clonotype showed up many times. This chain links TRBV7-3 with TRBJ2-2, with a weak D call TRBD2 (6 bases). V was pared by 5 bases and J by 4 bases, with 17 bases between. There are 16 residues in the CDR3. Germline-derived CDR1 and CDR2 are SGHTA and FQGTGA. The CDR3 nucleotides read TGTGCCAGCAGCCAAGGGACCCTCGGGGGCACCGGGGAGCTGTTTTTT. Translated: CASSQGTLGGTGELFF.

This clonotype was seen at least ten times. The genes are TRBV24-1 and TRBJ1-1, with D unresolved. Per germline, CDR1 KGHDR and CDR2 SFDVKD. The V end was cut by 2 bases, the J end by 3 bases, with 3 bases between. This CDR3 has 12 amino acids. The CDR3 reads CATSDSDTEAFF. In nucleotides, the CDR3 is TGTGCCACCAGTGATTCCGACACTGAAGCTTTCTTT.

This clonotype was seen at least ten times. DNA for the CDR3: TGTGCCAGCAGTAGCCGGCGGCTAGCGAGCACAGATACGCAGTATTTT. It is translated as CASSSRRLASTDTQYF. The chain couples TRBV27 to TRBJ2-3; a possible D gene is TRBD2 (6 bases). CDR3 size: 16 residues. V was pared by 5 bases and J by 0 bases, with 15 bases between. CDR1 is MNHEY, CDR2 SMNVEV, per germline (reference sequence).

This clonotype was counted many times. V usage is TRBV5-1 and J usage is TRBJ1-1; D not resolved. The CDR3 runs 15 residues. V lost 4 bases, J lost 2 bases, and 15 bases lay in between. Germline assignment: CDR1 SGHRS and CDR2 YFSETQ. In DNA form, the CDR3 reads TGCGCCAGCAGCACTAACACCCAAGAAAACACTGAAGCTTTCTTT. This gives the protein CASSTNTQENTEAFF.

This clonotype was observed many times. This chain joins TRBV20-1 and TRBJ2-5, with D possibly being TRBD1 (5 bases). The germline V gene encodes CDR1 DFQATT and CDR2 SNEGSKA (reference sequence). With 6 bases removed from V and 2 bases from J, the gap between germline ends came to 22 bases. The CDR3 consists of 16 residues. CDR3 nucleotides: TGCAGTGCCCCGCCCCGGCGGACACCGCGTCAAGAGACCCAGTACTTC. Amino acid sequence: CSAPPRRTPRQETQYF.

This clonotype was found a few times. The chain carries TRBV29-1 and TRBJ2-4; 14 bases line up with TRBD2. Germline V gene lookup returns CDR1 SQVTM and CDR2 ANQGSEA. The V segment lost 6 bases and the J segment 7 bases; nucleotides outside the gene matches: 8. CDR3 length: 15 amino acids. In DNA form, the CDR3 reads TGCAGCGTCGCAGGACTAGCGGGAGGAAGGAACATTCAGTACTTC. Translation gives CSVAGLAGGRNIQYF. Supplemented by reference TRBV29-1 and TRBJ2-4, the full variable domain reads SAVISQKPSRDICQRGTSLTIQCQVDSQVTMMFWYRQQPGQSLTLIATANQGSEATYESGFVIDKFPISRPNLTFSTLTVSNMSPEDSSIYLCSVAGLAGGRNIQYFGAGTRLSVL.

This clonotype has at least ten counts. The J gene is TRBJ2-7, the V gene TRBV27; 10 bases are shared with TRBD1. This CDR3 has 14 amino acids. The germline V gene encodes CDR1 MNHEY and CDR2 SMNVEV (reference sequence). The junction had 2 bases not matched to a gene; V was cut back by 3 bases and J by 3 bases. The CDR3 loop reads CASSFRDRGYEQYF. The DNA of the CDR3 is TGTGCCAGCAGTTTTCGGGACAGGGGCTACGAGCAGTACTTC.

This sequence joins TRBV11-2 and TRBJ2-1; a possible D gene is TRBD2 (5 bases). Trimming removed 5 bases from V and 2 bases from J, with 19 bases in between. Germline CDR1 is SGHAT and CDR2 is FQNNGV. CDR3 length: 17 residues. CDR3 DNA sequence: TGTGCCAGCAGCCTACAAGGAGTCGAGGGCCCCTACAATGAGCAGTTCTTC. Protein product: CASSLQGVEGPYNEQFF. The full variable domain, with the rest looked up from reference TRBV11-2 and TRBJ2-1, is EAGVAQSPRYKIIEKRQSVAFWCNPISGHATLYWYQQILGQGPKLLIQFQNNGVVDDSQLPKDRFSAERLKGVDSTLKIQPAKLEDSAVYLCASSLQGVEGPYNEQFFGPGTRLTVL.

Many counts were recorded for this clonotype. The chain recombines TRBV28 with TRBJ2-3; 14 nucleotides line up with TRBD2. With V trimmed by 4 bases and J by 3 bases, 9 bases remained unmatched. The CDR3 has 18 residues. Germline CDR1 reads MDHEN; CDR2 reads SYDVKM. CDR3 amino acids: CASSSMEGLAGVTDTQYF. DNA of the CDR3: TGTGCCAGCAGTTCCATGGAGGGACTAGCGGGAGTAACAGATACGCAGTATTTT.

Only a few counts were recorded for this clonotype. The CDR3 coding sequence is TGTGCCAGCAGTTCGCGAACCCCGACCGAGAATCAGCCCCAGCATTTT. This translates into CASSSRTPTENQPQHF. The rearrangement links TRBV28 to TRBJ1-5; D not certain. The germline V gene has CDR1 MDHEN and CDR2 SYDVKM. CDR3 length: 16 amino acids. The V and J ends lost 4 bases and 4 bases respectively, with 17 bases between them. The full variable domain, with the rest looked up from reference TRBV28 and TRBJ1-5, is DVKVTQSSRYLVKRTGEKVFLECVQDMDHENMFWYRQDPGLGLRLIYFSYDVKMKEKGDIPEGYSVSREKKERFSLILESASTNQTSMYLCASSSRTPTENQPQHFGDGTRLSIL.

This clonotype was detected ten times or more. This rearrangement joins TRBV10-1 to TRBJ2-2; weak D call: TRBD2 (5 bases). The CDR3 sequence is 15 residues long. Germline V gives CDR1 WNHNN, CDR2 SYGVQD (reference sequence). V was clipped by 0 bases and J by 2 bases, with 7 bases between them. The DNA of the CDR3 is TGCGCCAGCAGTGAGTCGGCGGGCAACACCGGGGAGCTGTTTTTT. Translating it yields CASSESAGNTGELFF.

This clonotype occurred a few times. The V call is TRBV12-3 or TRBV12-4, the J call TRBJ1-1; D is uncertain. The CDR3 consists of 10 residues. V was pared by 8 bases and J by 4 bases, with 5 bases between. In DNA, the CDR3 is TGTGCCAGCCGCAGCACTGAAGCTTTCTTT. Encoded protein: CASRSTEAFF.

This chain connects TRBV28 to TRBJ1-1; D gene unclear. V was cut by 3 bases and J by 1 base, with 9 bases left in between. CDR1 MDHEN and CDR2 SYDVKM come from the germline V gene. The CDR3 spans 14 residues. Here the CDR3 DNA reads TGTGCCAGCAGTTTGGGCAGCCGGAACACTGAAGCTTTCTTT. This encodes CASSLGSRNTEAFF.

This clonotype was found many times. V usage is TRBV5-1 and J usage is TRBJ2-7, with D possibly TRBD2 on 6 matching bases. V was shortened by 2 bases and J by 5 bases, with 11 bases between the two germline ends. The CDR3 length is 13 residues. Germline values: CDR1 SGHRS, CDR2 YFSETQ. As DNA, the CDR3 is TGCGCCAGCAGCTTCGGGGGAGTACACGAGCAGTACTTC. The encoded protein is CASSFGGVHEQYF. The complete variable domain, with remaining parts taken from reference TRBV5-1 and TRBJ2-7, reads KAGVTQTPRYLIKTRGQQVTLSCSPISGHRSVSWYQQTPGQGLQFLFEYFSETQRNKGNFPGRFSGRQFSNSRSEMNVSTLELGDSALYLCASSFGGVHEQYFGPGTRLTVT.

This clonotype showed up many times. The rearrangement joins TRBV15 to TRBJ2-7; 10 nucleotides agree with TRBD2. The CDR3 has 17 residues. The V gene's germline CDR1 is LNHNV and CDR2 YYDKDF (reference sequence). Trimming removed 0 bases from V and 3 bases from J; junction bases left unmatched: 8. This chain's CDR3 is CATSRDELAGSLYEQYF. The CDR3 DNA reads TGTGCCACCAGCAGAGATGAACTAGCGGGATCTCTCTACGAGCAGTACTTC. Drawing the rest from reference TRBV15 and TRBJ2-7, the complete variable domain is DAMVIQNPRYQVTQFGKPVTLSCSQTLNHNVMYWYQQKSSQAPKLLFHYYDKDFNNEADTPDNFQSRRPNTSFCFLDIRSPGLGDTAMYLCATSRDELAGSLYEQYFGPGTRLTVT.

This clonotype occurred many times. The V call is TRBV7-9, the J call TRBJ2-3, with TRBD1 identical over 8 bases. J was trimmed by 0 bases and V by 5 bases; bases with no gene match: 4. Germline loops: CDR1 SEHNR, CDR2 FQNEAQ (reference sequence). This CDR3 has 15 residues. CDR3 sequence: CASSIRTGSTDTQYF. CDR3 in DNA: TGTGCCAGCAGCATCAGGACAGGGAGCACAGATACGCAGTATTTT.

The chain employs TRBV6-1 and TRBJ1-4; D unclear. This CDR3 has 14 residues. Trimming pared 5 bases from V and 6 bases from J, leaving 13 bases between. Germline CDR1 MNHNS, CDR2 SASEGT. In DNA, the CDR3 is TGTGCCAGCAGTACCGGGTCACGAGATGAAAAACTGTTTTTT. Encoded protein: CASSTGSRDEKLFF.